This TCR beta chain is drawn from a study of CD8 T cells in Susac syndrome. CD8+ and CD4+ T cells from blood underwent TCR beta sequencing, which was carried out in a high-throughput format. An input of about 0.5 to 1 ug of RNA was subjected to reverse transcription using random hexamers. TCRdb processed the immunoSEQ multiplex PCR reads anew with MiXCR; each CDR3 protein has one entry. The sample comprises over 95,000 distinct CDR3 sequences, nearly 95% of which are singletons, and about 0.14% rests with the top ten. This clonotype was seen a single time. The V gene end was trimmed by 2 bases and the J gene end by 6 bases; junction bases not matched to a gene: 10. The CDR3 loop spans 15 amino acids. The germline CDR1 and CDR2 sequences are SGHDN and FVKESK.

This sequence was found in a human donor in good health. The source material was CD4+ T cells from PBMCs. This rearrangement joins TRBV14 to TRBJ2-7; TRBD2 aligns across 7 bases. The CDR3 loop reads CASSQRREWTGEQYF. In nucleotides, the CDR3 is TGTGCCAGCAGCCAACGGCGGGAGTGGACCGGCGAGCAGTACTTC.